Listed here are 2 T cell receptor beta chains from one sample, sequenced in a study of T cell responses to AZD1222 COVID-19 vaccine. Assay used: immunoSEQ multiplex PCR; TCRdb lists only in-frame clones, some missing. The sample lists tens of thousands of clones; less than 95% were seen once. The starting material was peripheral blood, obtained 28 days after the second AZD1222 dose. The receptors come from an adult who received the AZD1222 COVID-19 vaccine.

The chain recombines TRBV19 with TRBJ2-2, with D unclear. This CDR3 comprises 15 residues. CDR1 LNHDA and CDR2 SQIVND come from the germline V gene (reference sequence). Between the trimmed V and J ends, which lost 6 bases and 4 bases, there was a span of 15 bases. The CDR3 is CASSYLGSGTGELFF. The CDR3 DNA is TGTGCCAGTAGCTACCTTGGATCGGGCACCGGGGAGCTGTTTTTT.

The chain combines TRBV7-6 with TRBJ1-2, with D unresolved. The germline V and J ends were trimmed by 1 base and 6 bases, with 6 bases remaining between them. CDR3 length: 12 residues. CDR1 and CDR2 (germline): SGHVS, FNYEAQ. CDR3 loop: CASSLDGDGYTF. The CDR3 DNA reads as TGTGCCAGCAGCTTAGACGGGGATGGCTACACCTTC.